Listed below are T cell receptor beta chains from one sample, sequenced in a study of blood T cells in healthy people across ages. TCRdb re-derived calls from the 5' RACE reads in MiXCR, one entry per CDR3 protein. The sample has some 1,500,000 distinct CDR3 sequences; roughly two fifths are singletons. Material for sequencing was blood. These receptor sequences come from a young woman in good health. CDR3s include the opening cysteine and the closing phenylalanine or tryptophan. A D gene is named only where the DNA matches it firmly. A clone size is listed for some rows: how often the clone was seen (once, few, many), or a class if it is expanded.

D,length,size,J,V,DNA,CDR3
NA,14,NA,TRBJ1-2,TRBV7-9,TGTGCCAGCAGCACAGAAGACGGATCCTATGGCTACACCTTC,CASSTEDGSYGYTF
NA,13,few,TRBJ1-2,TRBV28,TGTGCCAGCACCCTCCGGCGGGTCTATGGCTACACCTTC,CASTLRRVYGYTF
NA,14,NA,TRBJ1-2,TRBV20-1,TGCAGTGCTAGAGAGTCCCGGAACCACTATGGCTACACCTTC,CSARESRNHYGYTF
TRBD2,14,NA,TRBJ2-3,TRBV7-2,TGTGCCATTGCTAGCGGGGGAAGGACAGATACACAGTATTTT,CAIASGGRTDTQYF
NA,15,NA,TRBJ2-3,TRBV14,TGTGCCAGCAGCCAAGGGCTAGTCCGCACAGATACGCAGTATTTT,CASSQGLVRTDTQYF
NA,15,few,TRBJ1-1,TRBV5-1,TGCGCCAGCAGCCGCCTCGGGGGAGGATGGACTGAAGCTTTCTTT,CASSRLGGGWTEAFF
NA,13,few,TRBJ2-7,TRBV29-1,TGCAGCGCTATGGGGGGTGGATCCTACGAGCAGTACTTC,CSAMGGGSYEQYF
NA,12,NA,TRBJ2-5,TRBV7-2,TGTGCCAGCGGCTTCGGCCAAGAGACCCAGTACTTC,CASGFGQETQYF
NA,18,NA,TRBJ1-1,TRBV11-2,TGTGCCAGCAGCTTATGGAAGAGGGAGGAGGAGTTAAACACTGAAGCTTTCTTT,CASSLWKREEELNTEAFF
NA,14,few,TRBJ2-1,TRBV29-1,TGCAGCGTTCAAAGAGGCTTTGGCTACAATGAGCAGTTCTTC,CSVQRGFGYNEQFF
TRBD2,17,few,TRBJ2-1,TRBV20-1,TGCAGTGCTAGAGACCCTCTAGCGGGGGAGATTGAGGATGAGCAGTTCTTC,CSARDPLAGEIEDEQFF
TRBD2,16,NA,TRBJ2-3,TRBV7-8,TGTGCCAGCAGCTTAGGCCTAGCGGGGCGCAGGGATACGCAGTATTTT,CASSLGLAGRRDTQYF
NA,13,few,TRBJ2-1,TRBV24-1,TGTGCCACCAGGGCGGGCTCCTACAATGAGCAGTTCTTC,CATRAGSYNEQFF
TRBD1,18,NA,TRBJ2-7,TRBV3-1,TGTGCCAGCAGCCAAGGGGACAGGTCCATCCTTTTCGCCTACGAGCAGTACTTC,CASSQGDRSILFAYEQYF
TRBD1,14,few,TRBJ2-1,TRBV29-1,TGCAGCGTTCTACAGGGGGTTAACGTCAATGAGCAGTTCTTC,CSVLQGVNVNEQFF
NA,13,few,TRBJ2-1,TRBV29-1,TGCAGCGCCCGGTGGCCCACGTACAATGAGCAGTTCTTC,CSARWPTYNEQFF
NA,16,NA,TRBJ2-3,TRBV10-3,TGTGCCATCAGTGAGTCGATGGCAGGGAGCACAGATACGCAGTATTTT,CAISESMAGSTDTQYF
TRBD2,16,few,TRBJ2-3,TRBV4-3,TGCGCCAGCAGCGAAAGAGGTCTAGCGGGCACAGATACGCAGTATTTT,CASSERGLAGTDTQYF
NA,15,NA,TRBJ2-1,TRBV20-1,TGCAGTGCTAGTCGGGCGAAAAGCTCCTACAATGAGCAGTTCTTC,CSASRAKSSYNEQFF
NA,15,NA,TRBJ1-1,TRBV7-2,TGTGCCAGCAGCTTAAGAGTCGAGATGAACACTGAAGCTTTCTTT,CASSLRVEMNTEAFF
NA,15,NA,TRBJ2-1,TRBV9,TGTGCCAGCAGCGCCGAGGGACCCTTCTACAATGAGCAGTTCTTC,CASSAEGPFYNEQFF
TRBD1,15,NA,TRBJ2-1,TRBV7-2,TGTGCCAGCAGCTTAAACGTGGACAGGATCTATGAGCAGTTCTTC,CASSLNVDRIYEQFF
NA,14,NA,TRBJ1-5,TRBV12-3/TRBV12-4,TGTGCCAGCAGCTCGCAACGGGGCAATCAGCCCCAGCATTTT,CASSSQRGNQPQHF
TRBD2,15,NA,TRBJ2-1,TRBV5-1,TGCGCCAGCAGCTTGGTGGCTAGCGGGGGCAATGAGCAGTTCTTC,CASSLVASGGNEQFF
NA,15,NA,TRBJ2-4,TRBV12-3/TRBV12-4,TGTGCCAGCAGCCCCCTCGGGGATCACACTAAGGGCCAGTACTTC,CASSPLGDHTKGQYF
NA,13,NA,TRBJ1-4,TRBV6-5,TGTGCCAGCAGGGACCCCCAGGGCCAGGCCCTGTTTTTT,CASRDPQGQALFF
NA,15,NA,TRBJ2-5,TRBV7-2,TGTGCCAGCAGCTTATCCACCATAGCCCAAGAGACCCAGTACTTC,CASSLSTIAQETQYF
NA,15,few,TRBJ1-5,TRBV6-2/TRBV6-3,TGTGCCAGCAGCTCCTCAGAGGGTGGCGGTCAGCCCCAGCATTTT,CASSSSEGGGQPQHF
TRBD1,15,few,TRBJ1-2,TRBV4-1,TGCGCCAGCAGCCCGAGTGGACAGGGGGCCTCTGGCTACACCTTC,CASSPSGQGASGYTF
NA,17,NA,TRBJ2-1,TRBV7-2,TGTGCCAGCACCAACCCCAGCGGAACTCTCGGAGGGAATGAGCAGTTCTTC,CASTNPSGTLGGNEQFF
TRBD1,14,NA,TRBJ1-2,TRBV6-5,TGTGCCAGCAGTTACGACAGGGCTGGCTATGGCTACACCTTC,CASSYDRAGYGYTF
NA,15,NA,TRBJ2-1,TRBV2,TGTGCCAGCAGTGACCCCAGGGTTAGCTACAATGAGCAGTTCTTC,CASSDPRVSYNEQFF
TRBD2,16,few,TRBJ2-5,TRBV7-7,TGTGCTAGCAGCCCCACATTGGGGGGGAGCGCTGAGACCCAGTACTTC,CASSPTLGGSAETQYF
NA,17,NA,TRBJ2-3,TRBV27,TGTGCCAGCAGCTCCTACCGAGGCGTTAGTAACACAGATGCGCAGTATTTT,CASSSYRGVSNTDAQYF
NA,13,NA,TRBJ2-7,TRBV12-3/TRBV12-4,TGTGCCAGCAGTTCGGGGTTCTACAATGAGCAGTACTTC,CASSSGFYNEQYF
NA,13,NA,TRBJ2-5,TRBV24-1,TGTGCCACCAGAGAAAGAGCCCAAGAGACCCAGTACTTC,CATRERAQETQYF
TRBD2,14,NA,TRBJ2-1,TRBV5-6,TGTGCCAGCAGCTTGTCGGGGGGACCCGACGAGCAGTTCTTC,CASSLSGGPDEQFF
NA,14,NA,TRBJ2-5,TRBV5-1,TGCGCCAGCAGCTTGGGGGGCAGTGAAGAGACCCAGTACTTC,CASSLGGSEETQYF
TRBD1,16,NA,TRBJ2-3,TRBV5-5,TGTGCCAGCAGCTTCCTAGGACAGGCTGGCACAGATACGCAGTATTTT,CASSFLGQAGTDTQYF
NA,14,NA,TRBJ1-4,TRBV6-1,TGTGCCAGCGTAGCGAGGGGGAGTAATGAAAAACTGTTTTTT,CASVARGSNEKLFF
TRBD1,14,NA,TRBJ2-7,TRBV4-3,TGCGCCAGCAGCCAAGTCTCAGGGGGCTACGAGCAGTACTTC,CASSQVSGGYEQYF